Listed here are 21 T cell receptor beta chains from one sample, sequenced in a study of T cell changes during pregnancy in multiple sclerosis. Method: immunoSEQ multiplex PCR; TCRdb's copy keeps in-frame clones and lacks some. This table has 65,000 to 95,000 clones, 75% to 90% appearing once. This material consisted of peripheral blood, taken before pregnancy. These TCRs come from a female donor with multiple sclerosis, enrolled in a pregnancy study.

The rearrangement links TRBV9 to TRBJ2-5; 13 nucleotides agree with TRBD2. Trimming removed 4 bases from V and 7 bases from J; junction bases left unmatched: 4. From germline, CDR1 is SGDLS and CDR2 YYNGEE. This CDR3 has 14 residues. CDR3 in amino acids: CASSTRTSGGTQYF. The CDR3 region has the DNA TGTGCCAGCAGCACAAGGACTAGCGGGGGGACCCAGTACTTC.

The rearrangement uses TRBV7-2 and TRBJ1-1; D is unresolved. The V gene's germline CDR1 is SGHTA and CDR2 FQGNSA. This CDR3 comprises 12 residues. The V gene lost 7 bases and the J gene lost 1 base, with 7 bases spanning the gap. The CDR3 sequence is CASKRQNTEAFF. The CDR3 coding sequence is TGTGCCAGCAAGAGGCAGAACACTGAAGCTTTCTTT.

The genes are TRBV11-2 and TRBJ1-2, with 7 nucleotides matching TRBD1. The CDR3 sequence is 17 residues long. With 5 bases clipped from V and 6 bases from J, the junction kept 18 bases outside the gene matches. CDR1 is SGHAT, CDR2 FQNNGV, per germline. In nucleotides, the CDR3 is TGTGCCAGCAGCCCCCTCACTTTGGACAGGCGAATCCATGGCTACACCTTC. Translation gives CASSPLTLDRRIHGYTF.

In its sample, this clone was seen once. This sequence joins TRBV21-1 and TRBJ1-2; the table assigns TRBD1, which was not confirmed against the DNA. TRBV21-1 represents a pseudogene. The CDR3 has 15 amino acids. The CDR3 sequence is CASTQFGQPNYGYTF. CDR3 bases: TGTGCCAGCACCCAATTTGGGCAGCCAAACTATGGCTACACCTTC.

V and J are TRBV2 and TRBJ1-6; D perhaps matches TRBD1 (5 bases). CDR3 length: 14 residues. The V gene's germline CDR1 is SNHLY and CDR2 FYNNEI. Deletions cut 7 bases from V and 5 bases from J, with 12 bases between. For the CDR3, the DNA is TGTGCCAGCAATTTTCGGGGGGATAATTCACCCCTCCACTTT. It specifies CASNFRGDNSPLHF.

The chain joins TRBV29-1 to TRBJ1-2; 8 nucleotides align to TRBD1. Trimming took 2 bases from V and 0 from J; bases not matched to a gene: 2. In germline, CDR1 is SQVTM, CDR2 ANQGSEA. This CDR3 has 14 residues. CDR3 region: CSVEMTGANYGYTF. As DNA, the CDR3 is TGCAGCGTTGAAATGACAGGGGCTAACTATGGCTACACCTTC.

The chain has TRBV21-1 and TRBJ1-1; the table calls TRBD1, which could not be checked here. TRBV21-1 is a documented pseudogene. The CDR3 is 17 residues long. CDR3 sequence (DNA): TGTGCCAGCAGCAAAGTGGGTACAGGGGGCCTGGTCGCTGAAGCTTTCTTT. It yields the protein CASSKVGTGGLVAEAFF.

The V gene is TRBV5-1, the J gene TRBJ1-5; D is ambiguous. In germline, CDR1 is SGHRS, CDR2 YFSETQ. The V end lost 0 bases, the J end lost 2 bases, and 9 bases lay between the germline ends. There are 15 residues in the CDR3. The CDR3 region is CASSLEGRRNQPQHF. CDR3 nucleotide sequence: TGCGCCAGCAGCTTGGAAGGGAGACGCAATCAGCCCCAGCATTTT.

The CDR3 protein is CASSRGRDPYNEQFF. The CDR3 DNA is TGTGCCAGTAGCAGGGGGCGCGACCCCTACAATGAGCAGTTCTTC. The chain is built from TRBV19 and TRBJ2-1; 8 bases are shared with TRBD1. Looked up from germline, CDR1 is LNHDA and CDR2 is SQIVND (reference sequence). This CDR3 has 15 amino acids. The ends lost 6 bases at V and 2 bases at J; junction bases unmatched: 6.

V usage is TRBV6-1 and J usage is TRBJ2-5; D not certain. V was cut by 7 bases and J by 1 base, with 10 bases left in between. Germline V gene data show CDR1 as MNHNS and CDR2 as SASEGT. The CDR3 is made up of 13 amino acids. The chain's CDR3 is CASTETGQETQYF. Here the CDR3 DNA reads TGTGCCAGCACCGAAACGGGCCAAGAGACCCAGTACTTC.

The rearrangement joins TRBV6-5 to TRBJ1-4, with 8 bases matching TRBD1. Germline values: CDR1 MNHEY, CDR2 SVGAGI. J lost 7 bases, V lost 4 bases, and 5 bases had no gene match. There are 14 residues in the CDR3. The CDR3 sequence is CASSSGQEVEKLFF. CDR3 nucleotide sequence: TGTGCCAGCAGTTCGGGACAGGAAGTTGAAAAACTGTTTTTT.

Worth noting for this clone: A junction boundary mismatches the germline segment, possibly from a read error. The genes are TRBV11-2 and TRBJ2-5, with 8 bases identical to TRBD2. Looked up from germline, CDR1 is SGHAT and CDR2 is FQNNGV. The CDR3 has 15 residues. The CDR3 sequence is CASSLDPGGAETQYF. In DNA, the CDR3 is TGCGCCAGCAGCTTAGATCCGGGGGGGGCGGAGACCCAGTACTTC.

This chain uses TRBV19 with TRBJ2-5, with TRBD2 as a possible D gene (6 bases). Germline CDR1 LNHDA, CDR2 SQIVND (reference sequence). V was pared by 3 bases and J by 0 bases, with 17 bases between. There are 17 residues in the CDR3. DNA of the CDR3: TGTGCCAGTAGTATCTATCACTACGCGGGGTACCAAGAGACCCAGTACTTC. Its translation: CASSIYHYAGYQETQYF.

This sequence joins TRBV7-9 and TRBJ2-3; no clear D gene. Trimming removed 5 bases from V and 2 bases from J, with 11 bases in between. CDR1 is SEHNR, CDR2 FQNEAQ, per germline (reference sequence). The length of the CDR3 is 14 residues. In DNA, the CDR3 is TGTGCCAGCAGCGCCACATTGTCCACAGATACGCAGTATTTT. Translating gives CASSATLSTDTQYF.

V usage is TRBV7-3 and J usage is TRBJ1-2; 9 bases are shared with TRBD1. The V segment lost 6 bases and the J segment 2 bases; nucleotides outside the gene matches: 4. Germline V gene lookup returns CDR1 SGHTA and CDR2 FQGTGA. This CDR3 has 14 residues. CDR3 in DNA: TGTGCCAGCAGTCTTGGACAGGGGAACTATGGCTACACCTTC. This translates into CASSLGQGNYGYTF.

The chain employs TRBV7-2 and TRBJ2-7; maybe TRBD1 (6 bases). CDR3 size: 14 residues. V dropped 3 bases and J dropped 0 bases, with 9 bases sitting between them. Germline V lookup: CDR1 SGHTA, CDR2 FQGNSA. The CDR3 region has the DNA TGTGCCAGCAGCTTTAACAGGGCCTCCTACGAGCAGTACTTC. Protein sequence: CASSFNRASYEQYF.

The chain uses TRBV9 and TRBJ1-1; 8 nucleotides agree with TRBD1. The CDR3 spans 14 residues. Germline loops: CDR1 SGDLS, CDR2 YYNGEE. V dropped 4 bases and J dropped 1; count of bases not matched to a gene: 3. CDR3 nucleotides: TGTGCCAGCAGCAGGGACAGGACGAACACTGAAGCTTTCTTT. It translates to CASSRDRTNTEAFF.

Concerning this clone: The junction and the germline gene differ at one end; a read error may be behind it. The chain is built from TRBV7-3 and TRBJ1-1, with no clear D. The CDR3 length is 9 residues. The germline V gene has CDR1 SGHTA and CDR2 FQGTGA. The CDR3 coding sequence is TGTGCCAGCAGCCTGCCGCCGGTCTTT. Protein: CASSLPPVF. Using reference TRBV7-3 and TRBJ1-1 for the parts outside the CDR3, the full variable domain is GAGVSQTPSNKVTEKGKYVELRCDPISGHTALYWYRQSLGQGPEFLIYFQGTGAADDSGLPNDRFFAVRPEGSVSTLKIQRTERGDSAVYLCASSLPPVFGQGTRLTVV.

CDR3 region: CASSAYTGGNNEKLFF. In DNA, the CDR3 is TGCGCCAGCAGCGCCTACACAGGGGGCAATAATGAAAAACTGTTTTTT. The chain is built from TRBV5-1 and TRBJ1-4; TRBD1 matches at 9 bases. Germline assignment: CDR1 SGHRS and CDR2 YFSETQ. The CDR3 is 16 amino acids. The V and J ends lost 4 bases and 4 bases, in that order; junction bases with no gene match: 8.

J is TRBJ2-7 and V is TRBV6-4; 12 nucleotides agree with TRBD2. Germline V gene lookup returns CDR1 MRHNA and CDR2 SNTAGT. The CDR3 is 18 amino acids. V lost 0 bases to trimming and J lost 0 bases; unmatched junction nucleotides: 6. DNA of the CDR3: TGTGCCAGCAGTGACTCGCTAGCGGGGGGGCTGAGCTCCTACGAGCAGTACTTC. Protein: CASSDSLAGGLSSYEQYF.

V usage is TRBV19 and J usage is TRBJ1-3; possibly TRBD1 for D (6 bases). The CDR3 length is 13 residues. V was shortened by 7 bases and J by 2 bases, with 9 bases between the two germline ends. The germline CDR1 and CDR2 sequences are LNHDA and SQIVND (reference sequence). CDR3 protein: CASTDRPGNTIYF. The CDR3 coding sequence is TGTGCCAGTACCGACAGGCCTGGAAACACCATATATTTT. The full variable domain, with the rest looked up from reference TRBV19 and TRBJ1-3, is DGGITQSPKYLFRKEGQNVTLSCEQNLNHDAMYWYRQDPGQGLRLIYYSQIVNDFQKGDIAEGYSVSREKKESFPLTVTSAQKNPTAFYLCASTDRPGNTIYFGEGSWLTVV.